What follows are 13 T cell receptor beta chains derived from one specimen sequenced in a study of tumor-infiltrating lymphocytes in glioblastoma multiforme. Three nested ARM-PCR rounds with V-beta and C-beta primers built TCRB libraries. One entry per CDR3 protein results from TCRdb running MiXCR on the multiplex PCR reads. This repertoire shows 25,000 to 35,000 distinct CDR3 sequences, about 58% found once; its top ten account for approximately 35%. Sequencing input: brain tumor tissue. These receptor sequences come from a male donor with glioblastoma.

As for this clonotype: The junction departs from the called germline gene at one end, perhaps through a read error. The chain carries TRBV10-3 and TRBJ2-7, with 13 nucleotides matching TRBD2. Germline assignment: CDR1 ENHRY and CDR2 SYGVKD. CDR3 length equals 17 residues. Written as DNA, the CDR3 is TGTGCCATCAGAGAGGGGGCCACGGGACTAGCGGGATACGGGCAGTACTTC. This encodes CAIREGATGLAGYGQYF.

This clonotype is a singleton in its sample. The gene calls are TRBV11-1 and TRBJ2-7; D gene uncertain. The germline CDR1 and CDR2 sequences are SGHAT and FQDESV (reference sequence). The CDR3 contains 12 residues. V gave up 1 base and J gave up 7 bases, with 8 bases separating them. DNA for the CDR3: TGTGCCAGCAGCTTAGATTACCCAGAGCAGTACTTC. Translating it yields CASSLDYPEQYF.

Concerning this clonotype: One junction end disagrees with the germline gene, perhaps due to a read error. The J gene is TRBJ2-1, the V gene TRBV12-3 or TRBV12-4; no clear D gene. CDR3 length: 12 residues. CDR3 region: CASSLNRNDQLF. The CDR3 region has the DNA TGTGCCAGCAGTTTAAACCGGAATGACCAGTTATTC.

This clonotype was counted ten times or more. The chain is built from TRBV5-5 and TRBJ1-1, with TRBD1 identical over 7 bases. The CDR3 is made up of 12 amino acids. CDR1 and CDR2 (germline): SGHKS, YYEKEE (reference sequence). J gave up 11 bases and V 4 bases, and 8 bases lay outside the gene matches. CDR3 residues: CASSVGQVGAFF. The CDR3 bases are TGTGCCAGCAGCGTAGGACAGGTTGGCGCTTTCTTT. The full variable domain, rest sourced from reference TRBV5-5 and TRBJ1-1, is DAGVTQSPTHLIKTRGQQVTLRCSPISGHKSVSWYQQVLGQGPQFIFQYYEKEERGRGNFPDRFSARQFPNYSSELNVNALLLGDSALYLCASSVGQVGAFFGQGTRLTVV.

This chain links TRBV4-1 with TRBJ2-5; possibly TRBD1 for D (5 bases). From germline, CDR1 is MGHRA and CDR2 YSYEKL. V was clipped by 1 base and J by 5 bases, with 14 bases between them. This CDR3 is 15 amino acids long. The DNA of the CDR3 is TGCGCCAGCAGCCAAGTTGACAGTCCATGGGAGACCCAGTACTTC. This codes for CASSQVDSPWETQYF.

About this clonotype itself: Germline is not matched at one junction end, which may reflect a read error. The chain links TRBV5-4 to TRBJ2-7; tentative D call: TRBD1 (6 bases). Germline V gene lookup returns CDR1 SGHNT and CDR2 YYREEE (reference sequence). The CDR3 extends over 15 amino acids. CDR3 nucleotides: TGTGCCAGCAGCTCTGGGACAAAGAGATCCTACGAGCGGTACTTC. Translating it yields CASSSGTKRSYERYF.

Concerning this clonotype: One junction end does not reproduce the germline sequence, and a read error may be involved. The chain uses TRBV4-1 and TRBJ2-1; possible D gene TRBD2, 6 bases. The length of the CDR3 is 17 residues. Germline V gives CDR1 MGHRA, CDR2 YSYEKL. The CDR3 bases are TGCGCGAGCAGCCAAGGGACTGGAAGGAGCTACTACAATGAGCAGTTCTTC. Its translation is CASSQGTGRSYYNEQFF.

This clonotype was observed a few times. The V call is TRBV11-2, the J call TRBJ2-2, with 8 positions matching TRBD1. Trimming at V came to 4 bases and at J to 4 bases, leaving 5 bases not matched to a gene. The length of the CDR3 is 15 residues. The germline gives CDR1 SGHAT, CDR2 FQNNGV. CDR3 in amino acids: CASSSRTGTTGELFF. For the CDR3, the DNA is TGTGCCAGCAGCTCCCGGACAGGGACCACCGGGGAGCTGTTTTTT.

The J gene is TRBJ1-1, the V gene TRBV20-1, with 7 positions matching TRBD1. V shed 3 bases and J 3 bases; nucleotides not matched to a gene: 10. CDR3 size: 15 residues. From germline, CDR1 is DFQATT and CDR2 SNEGSKA (reference sequence). Written as DNA, the CDR3 is TGCAGTGCTAGGAAAGGACAGGCGGCGGACACTGAAGCTTTCTTT. It yields the protein CSARKGQAADTEAFF.

Turning to this clonotype: One junction end does not reproduce the germline sequence, and a read error may be involved. The chain uses TRBV20-1 and TRBJ2-1; no clear D gene. In germline, CDR1 is DFQATT, CDR2 SNEGSKA (reference sequence). CDR3 size: 17 residues. The CDR3, as DNA: TGCAGCGCTAGGGCCCCCACCGCGGTCAGCTCCTACAGTGAGCAGTTCTTC. It specifies CSARAPTAVSSYSEQFF.

The chain employs TRBV29-1 and TRBJ1-2; tentatively, D is TRBD1 (5 bases). Germline V gene sequence: CDR1 SQVTM, CDR2 ANQGSEA. V lost 6 bases and J 8 bases, leaving 22 bases between the germline ends. The CDR3 loop spans 14 amino acids. In DNA form, the CDR3 reads TGCAGCGTAGAATCGGTTATGGGGGAGTTGGGCTACACCTTC. It yields the protein CSVESVMGELGYTF.

This clonotype was counted a single time. The genes are TRBV20-1 and TRBJ2-2, with D tentatively TRBD2 (5 bases). Germline V gene lookup returns CDR1 DFQATT and CDR2 SNEGSKA (reference sequence). Trimming shortened V by 6 bases and J by 4 bases, and 12 bases separated the two germline ends. The length of the CDR3 is 13 residues. The CDR3 region is CSAISVSTGELFF. CDR3 bases: TGCAGTGCCATTAGCGTTAGCACCGGGGAGCTGTTTTTT.

As concerns this clonotype: One junction end does not reproduce the germline sequence, and a read error may be involved. This chain joins TRBV28 and TRBJ1-4; D possibly corresponds to TRBD1 (5 bases). Per the germline V gene, CDR1 is MDHEN and CDR2 is SYDVKM. This CDR3 contains 14 residues. This CDR3 is CASSLIGEDEKPFF. DNA of the CDR3: TGTGCCAGCAGTTTAATAGGGGAAGATGAAAAACCGTTTTTT.